This T cell receptor (beta chain) was documented in a study of T cells in Graves' hyperthyroidism and ophthalmopathy. This CDR3 has 17 amino acids. Deletions cut 3 bases from V and 0 bases from J, with 12 bases between. Germline V gene data show CDR1 as SGHAT and CDR2 as FQDESV (reference sequence). Researchers amplified the TCR beta CDR3 regions from RNA transcripts. A set of HTBI primers served as the primers for a first-round RT-PCR of the TCR CDR3. TCRdb re-analysed the multiplex PCR reads in MiXCR, keeping a single row per CDR3 protein. The table records 550,000 to 850,000 distinct CDR3 sequences, around a sixth of them present only once.

This TCR was recovered from a woman in her forties or fifties with Graves' hyperthyroidism that later progressed to Graves' ophthalmopathy. Material: blood. The chain couples TRBV11-1 to TRBJ2-6, with TRBD2 as a possible D gene (6 bases). In DNA form, the CDR3 reads TGTGCCAGCAGCTTGGGGGGACCCTTCTCTGGGGCCAACGTCCTGACTTTC. This sequence encodes CASSLGGPFSGANVLTF.